The clone carrying this T cell receptor beta chain occurred once. Its target is not known. Deletions cut 0 bases from V and 5 bases from J, with 5 bases between. The germline V gene has CDR1 MNHNY and CDR2 SVGAGI (reference sequence). The CDR3 consists of 12 residues. The data originate from a study of cytomegalovirus exposure and HLA in healthy donors. Study observations and caveats: The authors assumed roughly uniform sequencing depth across donors for presence/absence analyses. Segments of the TCR beta V type were, in most cases, productive about 87% or about 30% of the time in an earlier analysis. 87-base-pair reads could not separate some V segments, including TRBV6-2 and TRBV6-3. Usually a TCR sequence was rare, but some public TCRs were found in many donors.

With 60 Vbeta and 13 Jbeta primers, the PCR was carried out. Data came from immunoSEQ multiplex PCR; TCRdb stores just in-frame clones and leaves some out. Of 210,000 or so clones in the sample, about three quarters were seen once. The TCR comes from a woman aged 25 to 39 in good health and CMV-seropositive. Sample: PBMCs. The J gene is TRBJ2-7, the V gene TRBV6-6; D is uncertain. The CDR3 DNA reads as TGTGCCAGCAGTTACTCGAGTCACGAGCAGTACTTC. This gives the protein CASSYSSHEQYF.